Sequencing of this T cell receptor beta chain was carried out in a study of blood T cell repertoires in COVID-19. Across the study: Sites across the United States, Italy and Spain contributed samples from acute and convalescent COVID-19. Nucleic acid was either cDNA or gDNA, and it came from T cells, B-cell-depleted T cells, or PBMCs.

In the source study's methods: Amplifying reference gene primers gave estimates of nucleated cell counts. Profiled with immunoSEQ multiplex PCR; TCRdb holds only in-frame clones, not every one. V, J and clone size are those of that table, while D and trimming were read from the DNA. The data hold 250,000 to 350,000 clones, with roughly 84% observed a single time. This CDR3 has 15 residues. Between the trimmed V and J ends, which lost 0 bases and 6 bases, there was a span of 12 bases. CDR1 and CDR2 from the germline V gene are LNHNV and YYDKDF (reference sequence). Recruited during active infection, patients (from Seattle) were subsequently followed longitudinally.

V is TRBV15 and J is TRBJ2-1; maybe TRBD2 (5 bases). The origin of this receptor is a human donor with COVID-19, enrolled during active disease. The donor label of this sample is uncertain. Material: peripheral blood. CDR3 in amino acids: CATSRDGLSGNEQFF. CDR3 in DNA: TGTGCCACCAGCAGAGACGGACTCTCAGGCAATGAGCAGTTCTTC.